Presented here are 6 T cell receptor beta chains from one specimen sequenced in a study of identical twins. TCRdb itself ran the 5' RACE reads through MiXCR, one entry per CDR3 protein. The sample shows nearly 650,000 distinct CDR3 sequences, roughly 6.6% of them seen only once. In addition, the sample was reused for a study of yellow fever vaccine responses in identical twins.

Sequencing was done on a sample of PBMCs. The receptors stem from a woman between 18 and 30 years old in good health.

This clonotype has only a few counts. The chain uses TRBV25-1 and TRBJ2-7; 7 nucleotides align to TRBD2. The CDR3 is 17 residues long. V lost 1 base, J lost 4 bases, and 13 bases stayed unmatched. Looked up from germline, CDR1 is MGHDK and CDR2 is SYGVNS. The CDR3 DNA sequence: TGTGCCAGCAGTGAATCGGTGTTGAGCGGGATGAGGTACGAGCAGTACTTC. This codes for CASSESVLSGMRYEQYF.

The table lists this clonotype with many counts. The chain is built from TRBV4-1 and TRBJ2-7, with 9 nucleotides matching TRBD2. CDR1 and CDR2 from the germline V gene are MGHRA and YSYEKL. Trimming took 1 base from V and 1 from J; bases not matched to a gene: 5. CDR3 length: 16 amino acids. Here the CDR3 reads CASSQVLGLASYEQYF. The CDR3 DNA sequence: TGCGCCAGCAGCCAAGTTCTGGGACTAGCTTCCTACGAGCAGTACTTC.

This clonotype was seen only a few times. CDR3 nucleotides: TGTGCCAGCAGCCCAGAGACGCGGGAGACCCAGTACTTC. Its translation: CASSPETRETQYF. This sequence joins TRBV12-3 or TRBV12-4 and TRBJ2-5; D remains unclear. The CDR3 has 13 amino acids. Trimming removed 6 bases from V and 5 bases from J, with 13 bases in between.

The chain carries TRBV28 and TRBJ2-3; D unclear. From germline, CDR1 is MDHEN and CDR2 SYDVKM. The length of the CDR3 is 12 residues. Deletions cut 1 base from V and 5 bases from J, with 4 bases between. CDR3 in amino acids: CASSLLVDTQYF. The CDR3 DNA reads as TGTGCCAGCAGTTTATTGGTAGATACGCAGTATTTT.

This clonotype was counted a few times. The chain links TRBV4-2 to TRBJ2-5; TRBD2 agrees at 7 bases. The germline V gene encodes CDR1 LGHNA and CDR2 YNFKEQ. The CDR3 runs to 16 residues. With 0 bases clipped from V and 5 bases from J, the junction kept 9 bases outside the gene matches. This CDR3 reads CASSQDGPGGSETQYF. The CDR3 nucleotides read TGTGCCAGCAGCCAAGACGGTCCGGGCGGGAGTGAGACCCAGTACTTC.

CDR3 residues: CASSPGLGIYEQYV. The CDR3 nucleotides are TGTGCCAGCAGCCCCGGACTGGGGATCTACGAGCAGTACGTC. The chain couples TRBV5-6 to TRBJ2-7, with D perhaps matching TRBD2 (5 bases). The V gene's germline CDR1 is SGHDT and CDR2 YYEEEE. Trimming took off 4 bases at V and 3 bases at J, with 14 bases between the two ends. The CDR3 contains 14 residues.